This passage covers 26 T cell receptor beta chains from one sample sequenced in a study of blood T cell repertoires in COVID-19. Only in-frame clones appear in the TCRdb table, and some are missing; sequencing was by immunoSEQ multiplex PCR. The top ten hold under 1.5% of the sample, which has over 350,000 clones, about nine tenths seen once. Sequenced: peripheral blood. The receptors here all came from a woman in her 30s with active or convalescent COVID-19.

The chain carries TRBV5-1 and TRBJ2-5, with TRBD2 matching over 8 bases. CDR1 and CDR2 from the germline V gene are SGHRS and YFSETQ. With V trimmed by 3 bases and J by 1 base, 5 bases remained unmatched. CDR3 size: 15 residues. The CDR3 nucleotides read TGCGCCAGCAGCTGGCAAGCGGGGGCCCAAGAGACCCAGTACTTC. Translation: CASSWQAGAQETQYF. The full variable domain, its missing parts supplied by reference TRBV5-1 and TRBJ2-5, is KAGVTQTPRYLIKTRGQQVTLSCSPISGHRSVSWYQQTPGQGLQFLFEYFSETQRNKGNFPGRFSGRQFSNSRSEMNVSTLELGDSALYLCASSWQAGAQETQYFGPGTRLLVL.

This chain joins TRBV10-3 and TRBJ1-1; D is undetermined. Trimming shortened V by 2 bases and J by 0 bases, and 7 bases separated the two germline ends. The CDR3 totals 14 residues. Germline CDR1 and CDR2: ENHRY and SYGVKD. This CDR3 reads CAISEGLMNTEAFF. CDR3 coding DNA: TGTGCCATCAGTGAGGGGCTTATGAACACTGAAGCTTTCTTT.

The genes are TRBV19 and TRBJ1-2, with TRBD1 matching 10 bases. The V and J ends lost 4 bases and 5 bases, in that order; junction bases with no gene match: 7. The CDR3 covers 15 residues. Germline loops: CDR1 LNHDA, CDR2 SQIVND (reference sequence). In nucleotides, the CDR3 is TGTGCCAGTAGTACCTCGGGACAGGGGAAGTATGGCTACACCTTC. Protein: CASSTSGQGKYGYTF.

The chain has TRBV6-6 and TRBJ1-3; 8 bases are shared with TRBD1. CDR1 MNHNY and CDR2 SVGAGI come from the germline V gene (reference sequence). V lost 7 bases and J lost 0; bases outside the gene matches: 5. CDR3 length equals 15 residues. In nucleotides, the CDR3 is TGTGCCAGCATCGGGACAGGCTACTCTGGAAACACCATATATTTT. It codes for CASIGTGYSGNTIYF.

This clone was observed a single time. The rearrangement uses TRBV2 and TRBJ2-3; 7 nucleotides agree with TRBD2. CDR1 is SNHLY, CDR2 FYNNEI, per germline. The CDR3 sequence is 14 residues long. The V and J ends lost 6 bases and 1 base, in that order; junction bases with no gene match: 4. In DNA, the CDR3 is TGTGCCAGCAGCCTCCGGGGGGGCACAGATACGCAGTATTTT. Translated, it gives CASSLRGGTDTQYF. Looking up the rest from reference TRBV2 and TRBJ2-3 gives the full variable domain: EPEVTQTPSHQVTQMGQEVILRCVPISNHLYFYWYRQILGQKVEFLVSFYNNEISEKSEIFDDQFSVERPDGSNFTLKIRSTKLEDSAMYFCASSLRGGTDTQYFGPGTRLTVL.

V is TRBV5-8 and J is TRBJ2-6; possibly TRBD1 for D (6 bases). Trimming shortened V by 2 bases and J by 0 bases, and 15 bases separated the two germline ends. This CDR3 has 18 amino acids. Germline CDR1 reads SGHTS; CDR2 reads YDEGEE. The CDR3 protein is CASSFGQGYGSGANVLTF. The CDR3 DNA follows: TGTGCCAGCAGCTTCGGCCAGGGGTATGGCTCTGGGGCCAACGTCCTGACTTTC.

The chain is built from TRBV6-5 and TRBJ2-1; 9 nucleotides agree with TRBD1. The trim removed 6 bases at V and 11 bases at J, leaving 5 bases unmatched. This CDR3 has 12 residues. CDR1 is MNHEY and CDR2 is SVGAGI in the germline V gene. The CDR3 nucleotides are TGTGCCAGCAGCCGGGACAGGGTAAAGCAGTTCTTC. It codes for CASSRDRVKQFF.

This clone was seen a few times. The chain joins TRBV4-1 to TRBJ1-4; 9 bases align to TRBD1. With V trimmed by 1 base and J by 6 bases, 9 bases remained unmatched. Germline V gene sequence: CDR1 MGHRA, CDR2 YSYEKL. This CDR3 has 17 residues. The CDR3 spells CASSQGWGQGMDEKLFF. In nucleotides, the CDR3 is TGCGCCAGCAGCCAAGGGTGGGGACAGGGAATGGATGAAAAACTGTTTTTT.

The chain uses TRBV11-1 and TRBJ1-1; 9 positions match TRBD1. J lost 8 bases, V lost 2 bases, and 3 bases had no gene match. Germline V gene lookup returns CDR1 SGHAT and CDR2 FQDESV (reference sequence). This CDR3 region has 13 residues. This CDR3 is CASSLYGQGEAFF. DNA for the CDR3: TGTGCCAGCAGCTTATACGGACAGGGGGAAGCTTTCTTT.

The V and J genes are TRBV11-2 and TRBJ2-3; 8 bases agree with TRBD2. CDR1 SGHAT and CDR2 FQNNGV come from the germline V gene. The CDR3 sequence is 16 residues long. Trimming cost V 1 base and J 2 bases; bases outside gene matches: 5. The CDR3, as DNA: TGTGCCAGCAGCTTAGGAGTAGCGGGATCCACAGATACGCAGTATTTT. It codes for CASSLGVAGSTDTQYF.

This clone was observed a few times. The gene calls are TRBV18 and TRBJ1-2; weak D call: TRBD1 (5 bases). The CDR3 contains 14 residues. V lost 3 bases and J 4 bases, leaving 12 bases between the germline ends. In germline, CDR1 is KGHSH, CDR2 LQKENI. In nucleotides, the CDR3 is TGTGCCAGCTCACCCGGGGGGGTCGGCTATGGCTACACCTTC. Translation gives CASSPGGVGYGYTF.

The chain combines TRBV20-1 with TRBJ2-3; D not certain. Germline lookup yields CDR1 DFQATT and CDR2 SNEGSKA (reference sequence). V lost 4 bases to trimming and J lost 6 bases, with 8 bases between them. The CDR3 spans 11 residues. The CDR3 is CSAIRRDTQYF. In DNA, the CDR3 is TGCAGTGCTATCCGCCGGGATACGCAGTATTTT.

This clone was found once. DNA of the CDR3: TGTGCCAGCAGCTTAGGGGGCGGCACAGATACGCAGTATTTT. It specifies CASSLGGGTDTQYF. The chain combines TRBV11-3 with TRBJ2-3; D might be TRBD1 (5 bases). Trimming cost V 1 base and J 1 base, with 6 bases left between them. Germline CDR1 and CDR2: SGHNT and YENEEA. The CDR3 is 14 residues long.

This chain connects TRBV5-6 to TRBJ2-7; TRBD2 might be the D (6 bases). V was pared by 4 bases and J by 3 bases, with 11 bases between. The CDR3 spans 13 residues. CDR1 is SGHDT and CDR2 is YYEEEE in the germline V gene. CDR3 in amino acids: CASSVAGYYEQYF. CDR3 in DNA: TGTGCCAGCAGCGTGGCGGGGTACTACGAGCAGTACTTC.

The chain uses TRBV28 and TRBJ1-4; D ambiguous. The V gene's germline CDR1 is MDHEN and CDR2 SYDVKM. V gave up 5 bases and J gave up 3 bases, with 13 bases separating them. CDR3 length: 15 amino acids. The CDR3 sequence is CASSERGRPNEKLFF. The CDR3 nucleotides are TGTGCCAGCAGTGAACGCGGGCGCCCTAATGAAAAACTGTTTTTT.

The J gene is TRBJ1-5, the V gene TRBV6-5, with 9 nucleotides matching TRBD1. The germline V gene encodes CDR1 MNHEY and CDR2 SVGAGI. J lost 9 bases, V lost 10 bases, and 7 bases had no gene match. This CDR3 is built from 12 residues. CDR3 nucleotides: TGTGCCACGAGACAGGGGGTGGGGCCCCAGCATTTT. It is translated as CATRQGVGPQHF.

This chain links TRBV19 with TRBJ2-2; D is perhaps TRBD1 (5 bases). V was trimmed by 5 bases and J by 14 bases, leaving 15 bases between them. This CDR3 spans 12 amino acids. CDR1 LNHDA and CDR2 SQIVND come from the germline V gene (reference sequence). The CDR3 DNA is TGTGCCAGTAGTGTCGACAGCGTGCGTCTGTTTTTT. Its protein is CASSVDSVRLFF. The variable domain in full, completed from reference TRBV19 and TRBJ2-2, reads DGGITQSPKYLFRKEGQNVTLSCEQNLNHDAMYWYRQDPGQGLRLIYYSQIVNDFQKGDIAEGYSVSREKKESFPLTVTSAQKNPTAFYLCASSVDSVRLFFGEGSRLTVL.

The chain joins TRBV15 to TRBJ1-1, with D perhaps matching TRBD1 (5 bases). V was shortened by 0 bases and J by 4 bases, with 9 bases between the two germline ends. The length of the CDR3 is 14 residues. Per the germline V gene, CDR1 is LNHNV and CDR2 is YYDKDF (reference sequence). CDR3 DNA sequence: TGTGCCACCAGCAGAGAATTGGGGGGCACTGAAGCTTTCTTT. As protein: CATSRELGGTEAFF.

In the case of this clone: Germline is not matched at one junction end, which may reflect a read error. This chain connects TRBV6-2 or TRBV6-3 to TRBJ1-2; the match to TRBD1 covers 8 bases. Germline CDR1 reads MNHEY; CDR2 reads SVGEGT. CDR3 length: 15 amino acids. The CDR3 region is CASSHSSGGVDGYTF. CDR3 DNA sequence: TGTGCCAGCAGTCACTCGTCAGGGGGCGTAGATGGCTACACCTTC.

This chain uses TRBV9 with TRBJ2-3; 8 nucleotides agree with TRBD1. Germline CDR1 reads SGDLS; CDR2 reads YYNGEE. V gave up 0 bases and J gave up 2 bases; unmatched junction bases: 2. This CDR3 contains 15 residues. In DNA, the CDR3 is TGTGCCAGCAGCGTAGACAGGGGGTCCACAGATACGCAGTATTTT. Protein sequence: CASSVDRGSTDTQYF.

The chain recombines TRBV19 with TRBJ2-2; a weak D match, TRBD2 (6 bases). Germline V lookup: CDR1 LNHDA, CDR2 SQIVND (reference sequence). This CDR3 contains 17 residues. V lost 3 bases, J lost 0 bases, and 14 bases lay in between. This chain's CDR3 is CASSMGSSAANTGELFF. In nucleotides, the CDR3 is TGTGCCAGTAGTATGGGGTCTAGCGCCGCGAACACCGGGGAGCTGTTTTTT.

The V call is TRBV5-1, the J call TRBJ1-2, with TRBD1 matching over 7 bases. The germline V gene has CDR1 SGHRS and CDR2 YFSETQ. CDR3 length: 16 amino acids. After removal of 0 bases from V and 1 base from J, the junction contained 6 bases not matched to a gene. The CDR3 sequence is CASSLGGQAINYGYTF. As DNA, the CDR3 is TGCGCCAGCAGCTTGGGAGGACAGGCAATTAACTATGGCTACACCTTC.

The CDR3 DNA sequence: TGTGCCAGTAGTATAGGATGGGACAGACAAGATTCACCCCTCCACTTT. This translates into CASSIGWDRQDSPLHF. The chain links TRBV19 to TRBJ1-6; 7 bases align to TRBD1. CDR1 LNHDA and CDR2 SQIVND come from the germline V gene (reference sequence). There are 16 residues in the CDR3. The V gene end was trimmed by 1 base and the J gene end by 8 bases; junction bases not matched to a gene: 8.

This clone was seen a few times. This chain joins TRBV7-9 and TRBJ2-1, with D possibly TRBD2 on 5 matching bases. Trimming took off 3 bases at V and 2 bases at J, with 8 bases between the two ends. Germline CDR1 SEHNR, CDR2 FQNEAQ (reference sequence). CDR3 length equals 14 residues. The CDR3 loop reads CASSFSGTYNEQFF. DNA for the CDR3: TGTGCCAGCAGCTTTTCGGGGACCTACAATGAGCAGTTCTTC.

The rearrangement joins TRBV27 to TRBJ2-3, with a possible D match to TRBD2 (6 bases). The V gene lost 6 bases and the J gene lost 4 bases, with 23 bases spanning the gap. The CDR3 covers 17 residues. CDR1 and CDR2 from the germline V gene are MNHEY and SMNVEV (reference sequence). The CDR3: CASRPNRDLEWADTQYF. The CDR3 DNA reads TGTGCCAGCAGACCCAACCGGGACTTGGAGTGGGCAGATACGCAGTATTTT.

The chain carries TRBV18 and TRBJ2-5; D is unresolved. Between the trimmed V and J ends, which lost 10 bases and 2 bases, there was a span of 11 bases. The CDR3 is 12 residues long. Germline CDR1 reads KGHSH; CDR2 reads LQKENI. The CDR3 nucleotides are TGTGCCACAAATCAAATTCAAGAGACCCAGTACTTC. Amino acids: CATNQIQETQYF.